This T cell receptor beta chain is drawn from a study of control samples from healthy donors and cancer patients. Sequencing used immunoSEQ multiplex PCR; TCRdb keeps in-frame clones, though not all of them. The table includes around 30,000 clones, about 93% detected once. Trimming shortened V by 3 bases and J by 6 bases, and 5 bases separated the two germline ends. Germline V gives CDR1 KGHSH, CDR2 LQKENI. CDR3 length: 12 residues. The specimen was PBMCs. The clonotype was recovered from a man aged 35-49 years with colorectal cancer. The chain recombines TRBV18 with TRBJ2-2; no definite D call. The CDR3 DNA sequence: TGTGCCAGCTCACCGGTTTCCGGGGAGCTGTTTTTT. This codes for CASSPVSGELFF.